A single sample is the source of the 27 T cell receptor beta chains below, sequenced in a study of blood T cell repertoires in COVID-19. Profiling relied on immunoSEQ multiplex PCR, and the TCRdb table lists in-frame clones only, not all of them. The sample has 68,000 or so clones; around nine tenths are singletons. The sample comprised peripheral blood. Receptors were obtained from a human donor in a cohort sampled during active COVID-19.

V gene TRBV28 combines with J gene TRBJ1-2, with 9 nucleotides matching TRBD1. Germline CDR1 MDHEN, CDR2 SYDVKM. The CDR3 runs 16 residues. V trimming: 4 bases; J trimming: 8 bases; junction bases outside the gene matches: 14. The CDR3 DNA is TGTGCCAGCAGTTCCACAGGACAGGGGAAGAGTATCGGCTACACCTTC. It is translated as CASSSTGQGKSIGYTF.

The chain recombines TRBV10-2 with TRBJ1-1; maybe TRBD1 (6 bases). The CDR3 loop spans 15 amino acids. Per germline, CDR1 WSHSY and CDR2 SAAADI. V lost 2 bases and J 7 bases, leaving 17 bases between the germline ends. The CDR3 reads CASSERGQGYGEAFF. The CDR3 nucleotides are TGCGCCAGCAGTGAGAGGGGCCAGGGGTATGGTGAAGCTTTCTTT.

J is TRBJ2-1 and V is TRBV6-5; 11 positions match TRBD2. The V and J ends lost 7 bases and 9 bases, in that order; junction bases with no gene match: 8. This CDR3 comprises 14 residues. Germline V gene sequence: CDR1 MNHEY, CDR2 SVGAGI. The CDR3 spells CASTKGTSGGEQFF. The CDR3 region has the DNA TGTGCCAGCACAAAAGGGACTAGCGGCGGTGAGCAGTTCTTC.

The gene calls are TRBV28 and TRBJ2-2; TRBD1 agrees at 7 bases. Trimming took 1 base from V and 7 from J; bases not matched to a gene: 3. The CDR3 consists of 14 residues. Per the germline V gene, CDR1 is MDHEN and CDR2 is SYDVKM. In nucleotides, the CDR3 is TGTGCCAGCAGTTTATACAGGGGCGGCGGGGAGCTGTTTTTT. It encodes CASSLYRGGGELFF. The full variable domain, with the rest looked up from reference TRBV28 and TRBJ2-2, is DVKVTQSSRYLVKRTGEKVFLECVQDMDHENMFWYRQDPGLGLRLIYFSYDVKMKEKGDIPEGYSVSREKKERFSLILESASTNQTSMYLCASSLYRGGGELFFGEGSRLTVL.

V usage is TRBV9 and J usage is TRBJ2-5, with 7 positions matching TRBD2. In germline, CDR1 is SGDLS, CDR2 YYNGEE. This CDR3 spans 14 amino acids. J gave up 4 bases and V 7 bases, and 10 bases lay outside the gene matches. The CDR3 DNA reads TGTGCCAGCTCGCCTAGCGGAGCCCCAGAGACCCAGTACTTC. Protein: CASSPSGAPETQYF.

The V call is TRBV3-1 (or the pseudogene TRBV3-2), the J call TRBJ2-3; 8 bases align to TRBD2. Germline V gene data show CDR1 as LGHDT and CDR2 as YNNKEL (reference sequence). CDR3 length equals 15 residues. The trim removed 4 bases at V and 4 bases at J, leaving 7 bases unmatched. The CDR3 protein is CASSPRGGRPDTQYF. CDR3 nucleotides: TGTGCCAGCAGCCCTCGGGGGGGGAGGCCAGATACGCAGTATTTT.

The V call is TRBV28, the J call TRBJ2-7; D gene uncertain. The germline V gene encodes CDR1 MDHEN and CDR2 SYDVKM. The CDR3 length is 14 residues. Trimming removed 6 bases from V and 5 bases from J, with 17 bases in between. The CDR3 nucleotides read TGTGCCAGCAGAAGACAAAGCCTCGTGAACGAGCAGTACTTC. Translating it yields CASRRQSLVNEQYF.

V is TRBV5-1 and J is TRBJ2-7; D gene uncertain. V was pared by 0 bases and J by 2 bases, with 9 bases between. This CDR3 is built from 14 residues. Germline CDR1 and CDR2: SGHRS and YFSETQ. The CDR3 DNA reads as TGCGCCAGCAGCTTGGACAGCTCGGCCTACGAGCAGTACTTC. This gives the protein CASSLDSSAYEQYF.

The chain links TRBV6-5 to TRBJ2-6; no clear D. V dropped 2 bases and J dropped 4 bases, with 12 bases sitting between them. The germline V gene has CDR1 MNHEY and CDR2 SVGAGI. CDR3 length equals 16 residues. For the CDR3, the DNA is TGTGCCAGCAGTTACGGGCCCAGAGCCGGGGCCAACGTCCTGACTTTC. It codes for CASSYGPRAGANVLTF.

This clone was picked up a small number of times. This specimen includes other DNA sequences encoding the same CDR3. The genes are TRBV5-1 and TRBJ2-7; 7 nucleotides align to TRBD2. After removal of 1 base from V and 5 bases from J, the junction contained 6 bases not matched to a gene. Per germline, CDR1 SGHRS and CDR2 YFSETQ. The CDR3 length is 14 residues. This CDR3 is CASSLSGTLNEQYF. CDR3 sequence (DNA): TGCGCCAGCAGCTTGAGCGGGACCCTGAACGAGCAGTACTTC.

The genes are TRBV2 and TRBJ1-3; TRBD1 aligns across 8 bases. The CDR3 has 13 residues. V was clipped by 11 bases and J by 4 bases; unmatched bases: 7. Germline assignment: CDR1 SNHLY and CDR2 FYNNEI. The CDR3, as DNA: TGTGCCGGCCGACAGGGGCCAGGAAACACCATATATTTT. It codes for CAGRQGPGNTIYF.

The V gene is TRBV2, the J gene TRBJ1-1; 9 bases line up with TRBD1. In germline, CDR1 is SNHLY, CDR2 FYNNEI. With V trimmed by 6 bases and J by 8 bases, 7 bases remained unmatched. The CDR3 has 13 amino acids. CDR3 in DNA: TGTGCCAGCAGCCAATCCGGGACAGGGGAAGCTTTCTTT. As protein: CASSQSGTGEAFF.

The chain combines TRBV28 with TRBJ1-1, with unresolved D. Trimming pared 2 bases from V and 1 base from J, leaving 14 bases between. From germline, CDR1 is MDHEN and CDR2 SYDVKM. This CDR3 is 16 amino acids long. CDR3 nucleotides: TGTGCCAGCAGTTTAGCCTGGTCTGGTAGGAACACTGAAGCTTTCTTT. Translation: CASSLAWSGRNTEAFF.

The rearrangement uses TRBV18 and TRBJ1-2; 7 positions agree with TRBD1. CDR1 is KGHSH, CDR2 LQKENI, per germline. The CDR3 runs to 13 residues. With 3 bases clipped from V and 5 bases from J, the junction kept 3 bases outside the gene matches. This chain's CDR3 is CASSPGQQYGYTF. The CDR3 region has the DNA TGTGCCAGCTCACCGGGACAGCAATATGGCTACACCTTC.

This chain links TRBV4-2 with TRBJ2-5; perhaps TRBD2 as D (5 bases). The germline CDR1 and CDR2 sequences are LGHNA and YNFKEQ. The ends were cut back, 1 base at V and 2 bases at J, with 29 bases in the middle. The CDR3 extends over 21 amino acids. The CDR3 DNA is TGTGCCAGCAGCCAAGCTCCAGCTGTGAGGACGGGGAGTCGGGTTCAAGAGACCCAGTACTTC. Translated: CASSQAPAVRTGSRVQETQYF.

This clone was detected only once. This chain connects TRBV11-3 to TRBJ1-1, with D perhaps matching TRBD1 (6 bases). V lost 5 bases to trimming and J lost 3 bases, with 16 bases between them. Germline-derived CDR1 and CDR2 are SGHNT and YENEEA. The CDR3 is 15 residues long. The CDR3 bases are TGTGCCAGCAGCCCCTTCGGGGGGGCTGACACTGAAGCTTTCTTT. This codes for CASSPFGGADTEAFF.

The chain uses TRBV14 and TRBJ2-1; 9 nucleotides match TRBD1. V was clipped by 1 base and J by 7 bases; unmatched bases: 8. CDR3 length: 16 amino acids. The germline CDR1 and CDR2 sequences are SGHDN and FVKESK. The CDR3 DNA sequence: TGTGCCAGCAGCCAAGTGCGGGACAGGGAAAGAAATGAGCAGTTCTTC. Its protein product is CASSQVRDRERNEQFF.

The chain uses TRBV19 and TRBJ2-1, with TRBD1 identical over 8 bases. The V segment lost 5 bases and the J segment 9 bases; nucleotides outside the gene matches: 6. The CDR3 is made up of 13 amino acids. Per the germline V gene, CDR1 is LNHDA and CDR2 is SQIVND (reference sequence). CDR3 amino acids: CASSPQGASEQFF. The CDR3 coding sequence is TGTGCCAGTAGTCCCCAGGGGGCAAGTGAGCAGTTCTTC.

The chain combines TRBV2 with TRBJ2-3; 9 bases fit TRBD2. The CDR3 has 16 amino acids. V shed 8 bases and J 5 bases; nucleotides not matched to a gene: 14. The V gene's germline CDR1 is SNHLY and CDR2 FYNNEI. The DNA for the CDR3 is TGTGCCAGCTTAATGGGGGCGGGGGGGCCGTTAGATACGCAGTATTTT. Its protein is CASLMGAGGPLDTQYF.

This clone was seen more than once but under ten times. The V and J genes are TRBV19 and TRBJ1-6, with TRBD1 matching over 7 bases. J gave up 7 bases and V 7 bases, and 7 bases lay outside the gene matches. The CDR3 contains 14 residues. Germline V gene lookup returns CDR1 LNHDA and CDR2 SQIVND (reference sequence). CDR3 DNA: TGTGCCAGTATCTCCGGGACAGCGAATTCACCCCTCCACTTT. Its translation is CASISGTANSPLHF.

The chain recombines TRBV6-5 with TRBJ1-5; D possibly corresponds to TRBD1 (5 bases). The CDR3 is 13 amino acids. Trimming removed 5 bases at V and 1 base at J, with 6 bases between. Looked up from germline, CDR1 is MNHEY and CDR2 is SVGAGI. CDR3 nucleotide sequence: TGTGCCAGCAGTCGGGGGAGCAATCAGCCCCAGCATTTT. Its translation: CASSRGSNQPQHF.

This clone was found once. The chain employs TRBV24-1 and TRBJ2-5, with 9 nucleotides matching TRBD1. V was pared by 3 bases and J by 5 bases, with 3 bases of the junction left unmatched. Germline CDR1 is KGHDR and CDR2 is SFDVKD. This CDR3 comprises 14 residues. CDR3 DNA: TGTGCCACCAGTGATCACAGGGGGCGGGAGACCCAGTACTTC. It specifies CATSDHRGRETQYF.

The V call is TRBV5-5, the J call TRBJ2-1; D might be TRBD1 (6 bases). Germline CDR1 SGHKS, CDR2 YYEKEE (reference sequence). CDR3 length equals 18 residues. The V end was cut by 2 bases, the J end by 9 bases, with 27 bases between. In DNA form, the CDR3 reads TGTGCCAGCAGCTTCTCCGGCCCCGGCAGCTCCCTGGGGGCTGAGCAGTTCTTC. Its protein product is CASSFSGPGSSLGAEQFF.

The V call is TRBV2, the J call TRBJ1-4; 11 nucleotides agree with TRBD1. The CDR3 totals 15 residues. V shed 4 bases, J shed 4 bases, and the junction held 2 bases outside the gene matches. Looked up from germline, CDR1 is SNHLY and CDR2 is FYNNEI. DNA of the CDR3: TGTGCCAGCAGTGGGGGGACAGGGGGTAATGAAAAACTGTTTTTT. Protein sequence: CASSGGTGGNEKLFF.

The CDR3 nucleotides are TGTGCCAGCAGCGTAGGAGCGGGGGGGCCCTACGAGCAGTACTTC. Translation gives CASSVGAGGPYEQYF. The chain recombines TRBV9 with TRBJ2-7; 10 bases are shared with TRBD2. V lost 0 bases, J lost 2 bases, and 2 bases stayed unmatched. The CDR3 is made up of 15 amino acids. The germline CDR1 and CDR2 sequences are SGDLS and YYNGEE.

This clone showed up just a few times. The V and J genes are TRBV5-1 and TRBJ1-1, with TRBD1 matching 7 bases. Germline V gene data show CDR1 as SGHRS and CDR2 as YFSETQ. This CDR3 region has 13 residues. V was pared by 7 bases and J by 1 base, with 4 bases of the junction left unmatched. The CDR3 region has the DNA TGCGCCAGCGCTTGGACAGGGAACACTGAAGCTTTCTTT. This sequence encodes CASAWTGNTEAFF.

The J gene is TRBJ1-2, the V gene TRBV5-1; D not certain. The V end lost 4 bases, the J end lost 4 bases, and 8 bases lay between the germline ends. The CDR3 runs 12 residues. The V gene's germline CDR1 is SGHRS and CDR2 YFSETQ. CDR3 loop: CASSPSVYGYTF. The CDR3 DNA follows: TGCGCCAGCAGCCCGTCAGTCTATGGCTACACCTTC.